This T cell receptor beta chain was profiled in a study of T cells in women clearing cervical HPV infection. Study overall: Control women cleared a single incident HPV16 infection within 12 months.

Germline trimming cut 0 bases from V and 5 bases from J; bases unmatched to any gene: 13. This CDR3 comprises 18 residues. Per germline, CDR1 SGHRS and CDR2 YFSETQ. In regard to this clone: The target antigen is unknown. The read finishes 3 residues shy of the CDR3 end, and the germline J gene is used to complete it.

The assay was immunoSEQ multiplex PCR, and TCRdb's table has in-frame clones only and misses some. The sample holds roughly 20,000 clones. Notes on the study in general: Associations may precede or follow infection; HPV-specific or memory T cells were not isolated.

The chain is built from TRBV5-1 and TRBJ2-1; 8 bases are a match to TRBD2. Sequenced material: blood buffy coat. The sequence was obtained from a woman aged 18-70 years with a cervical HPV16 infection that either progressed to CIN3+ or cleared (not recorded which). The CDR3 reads CASSLVVGPGRGDNEQFF. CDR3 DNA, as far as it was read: TGCGCCAGCAGCTTGGTCGTCGGACCCGGGCGGGGGGACAATGAG.